A single T cell receptor (beta chain) is shown here with its context. Because the CDR3 is missing its conserved closing phenylalanine or tryptophan, this is likely a read error. Because the CDR3's place on the DNA is in doubt, the DNA is left out and the CDR3 is given as listed by TCRdb. This entry belongs to a study of blood T cell repertoires in COVID-19. As for the study in general: Whether acute or convalescent, the COVID-19 samples came from the United States, Italy and Spain. In each case, the material was cDNA or gDNA derived from T cells, B-cell-depleted T cells, or PBMCs.

In the original analysis: Using reference gene primer amplification, nucleated cell counts were estimated. TCRdb's table, derived via immunoSEQ multiplex PCR, lists solely in-frame clones and lacks some. The V and J calls and clone size were taken over from that table, and D and trimming were inferred from the DNA. There are 130,000 or so clones in the sample; around four fifths occur only once, and 9% to 13% lies in the top ten. Including both end residues, the CDR3 is 13 amino acids long. Germline CDR1 SNHLY, CDR2 FYNNEI. The V call is TRBV2, the J call TRBJ1-1; whether TRBD1, the table's D call, matches the DNA was not checked. This clonotype was sampled from a human donor in a cohort sampled during active COVID-19. The specimen sequenced was peripheral blood. This chain's CDR3 is CASSVLLESREFL.